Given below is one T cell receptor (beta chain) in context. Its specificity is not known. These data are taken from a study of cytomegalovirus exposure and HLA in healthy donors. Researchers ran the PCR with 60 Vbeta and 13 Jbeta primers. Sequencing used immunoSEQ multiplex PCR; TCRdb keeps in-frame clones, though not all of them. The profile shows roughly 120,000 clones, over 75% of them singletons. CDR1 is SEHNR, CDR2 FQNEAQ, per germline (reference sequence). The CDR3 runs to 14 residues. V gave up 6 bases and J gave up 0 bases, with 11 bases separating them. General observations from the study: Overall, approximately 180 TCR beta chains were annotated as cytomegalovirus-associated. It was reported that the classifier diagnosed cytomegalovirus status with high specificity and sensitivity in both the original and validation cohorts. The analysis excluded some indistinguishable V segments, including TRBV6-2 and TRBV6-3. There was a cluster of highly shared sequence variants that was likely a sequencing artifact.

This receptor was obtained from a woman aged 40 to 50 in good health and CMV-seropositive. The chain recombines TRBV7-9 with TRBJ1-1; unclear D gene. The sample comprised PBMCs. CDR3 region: CASSFQTVNTEAFF. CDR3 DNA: TGTGCCAGCAGTTTTCAAACGGTGAACACTGAAGCTTTCTTT.